This T cell receptor beta chain was retrieved from a study of CD8 T cell repertoires and HIV-1 epitope variants. Study-wide context: Each of Twenty-five Gag and Nef epitope peptides stimulated a separate culture. Controls were a CMV, EBV and flu pool, Ebola AY9, and no peptide. Epitopes were three Gag families plus Nef HW9 and YT9.

Germline V gene sequence: CDR1 SGHTA, CDR2 FQGTGA. V was shortened by 2 bases and J by 2 bases, with 7 bases between the two germline ends. The CDR3 runs 15 residues. The table came from immunoSEQ multiplex PCR; TCRdb's copy has only in-frame clones and leaves some out. The table records 2,700 or so clones, roughly 70% of them present only once. On this clone itself: Its antigen is unidentified.

The sample consisted of cultured CD8+ T cells derived from PBMCs. This receptor was taken from a male donor with HIV. The J gene is TRBJ2-6, the V gene TRBV7-3, with D unresolved. The CDR3 here is CASSLGQAGANVLTF. The CDR3 bases are TGTGCCAGCAGCTTAGGGCAGGCTGGGGCCAACGTCCTGACTTTC. The full variable domain, its missing parts supplied by reference TRBV7-3 and TRBJ2-6, is GAGVSQTPSNKVTEKGKYVELRCDPISGHTALYWYRQSLGQGPEFLIYFQGTGAADDSGLPNDRFFAVRPEGSVSTLKIQRTERGDSAVYLCASSLGQAGANVLTFGAGSRLTVL.